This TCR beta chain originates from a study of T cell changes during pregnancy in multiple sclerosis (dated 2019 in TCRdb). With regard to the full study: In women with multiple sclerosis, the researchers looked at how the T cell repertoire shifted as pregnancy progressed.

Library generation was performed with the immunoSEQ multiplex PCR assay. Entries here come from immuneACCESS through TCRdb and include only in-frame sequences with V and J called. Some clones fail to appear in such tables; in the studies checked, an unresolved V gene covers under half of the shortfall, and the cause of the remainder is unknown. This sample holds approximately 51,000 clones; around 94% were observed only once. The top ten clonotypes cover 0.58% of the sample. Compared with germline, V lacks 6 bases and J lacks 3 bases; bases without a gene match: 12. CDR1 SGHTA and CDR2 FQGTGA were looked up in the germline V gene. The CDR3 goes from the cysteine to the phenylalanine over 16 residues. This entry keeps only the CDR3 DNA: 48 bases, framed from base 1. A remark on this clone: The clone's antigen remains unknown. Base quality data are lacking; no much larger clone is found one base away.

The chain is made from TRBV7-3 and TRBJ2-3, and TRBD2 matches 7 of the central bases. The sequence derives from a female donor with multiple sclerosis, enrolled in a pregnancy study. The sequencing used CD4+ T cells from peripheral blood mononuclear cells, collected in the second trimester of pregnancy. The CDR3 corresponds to CASRLFGGSLTDTQYF. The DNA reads TGTGCCAGCAGGCTATTCGGGGGGAGCCTAACAGATACGCAGTATTTT. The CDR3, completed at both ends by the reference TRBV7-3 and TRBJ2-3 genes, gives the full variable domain GAGVSQTPSNKVTEKGKYVELRCDPISGHTALYWYRQSLGQGPEFLIYFQGTGAADDSGLPNDRFFAVRPEGSVSTLKIQRTERGDSAVYLCASRLFGGSLTDTQYFGPGTRLTVL.